Below, 9 T cell receptor beta chains from the same sample are listed, as sequenced in a study of T cells in tuberculosis. Time point in this sample: new active TB diagnosis, blood taken before or within 7 days of starting treatment. Here immunoSEQ multiplex PCR was the method, and the copy in TCRdb shows in-frame clones only, minus some. The sample has 35,000 to 45,000 clones; approximately 94% are singletons. The starting material was PBMCs, obtained at tuberculosis diagnosis. These receptors all stem from an adult with tuberculosis.

V usage is TRBV6-5 and J usage is TRBJ1-6, with D perhaps matching TRBD1 (5 bases). The V gene's germline CDR1 is MNHEY and CDR2 SVGAGI. The germline V and J ends were trimmed by 10 bases and 15 bases, with 16 bases remaining between them. The CDR3 length is 11 residues. CDR3 in amino acids: CATPDGGILHF. For the CDR3, the DNA is TGTGCCACTCCTGACGGGGGAATCCTCCACTTT.

The chain combines TRBV4-1 with TRBJ2-7; possible D gene TRBD1, 5 bases. The germline V and J ends were trimmed by 4 bases and 3 bases, with 13 bases remaining between them. Germline lookup yields CDR1 MGHRA and CDR2 YSYEKL. The CDR3 spans 14 residues. The CDR3 DNA reads TGCGCCAGCAGCCCGTCCGGACATCACTACGAGCAGTACTTC. Its translation: CASSPSGHHYEQYF.

The rearrangement links TRBV19 to TRBJ2-7; D is uncertain. V lost 2 bases to trimming and J lost 4 bases, with 15 bases between them. This CDR3 comprises 15 residues. The V gene's germline CDR1 is LNHDA and CDR2 SQIVND (reference sequence). Here the CDR3 DNA reads TGTGCCAGTAGTATAAGCCCACTGAGCGAGTACGAGCAGTACTTC. This sequence encodes CASSISPLSEYEQYF.

This chain links TRBV5-6 with TRBJ2-1; D is perhaps TRBD2 (7 bases). V was pared by 2 bases and J by 0 bases, with 18 bases between. This CDR3 is 18 amino acids long. Germline V gene sequence: CDR1 SGHDT, CDR2 YYEEEE. CDR3 residues: CASSFASAGASSYNEQFF. CDR3 DNA: TGTGCCAGCAGCTTTGCTTCCGCGGGGGCCAGCTCCTACAATGAGCAGTTCTTC.

The J gene is TRBJ1-2, the V gene TRBV19, with 7 bases identical to TRBD1. J lost 5 bases, V lost 4 bases, and 10 bases had no gene match. From germline, CDR1 is LNHDA and CDR2 SQIVND (reference sequence). This CDR3 comprises 15 residues. CDR3 DNA: TGTGCCAGTAGTACCTCCGGGACAGCTGTATATGGCTACACCTTC. The encoded protein is CASSTSGTAVYGYTF.

This clone appeared once. The genes are TRBV18 and TRBJ2-7; 11 bases align to TRBD2. The germline V gene encodes CDR1 KGHSH and CDR2 LQKENI. J was trimmed by 5 bases and V by 3 bases; bases with no gene match: 0. CDR3 length: 13 amino acids. The CDR3 DNA reads TGTGCCAGCTCACCTAGCGGGGGGGACGAGCAGTACTTC. Translated, it gives CASSPSGGDEQYF.

This sequence joins TRBV18 and TRBJ2-4; D gene unclear. The CDR3 covers 17 residues. Trimming took off 5 bases at V and 3 bases at J, with 20 bases between the two ends. Germline CDR1 is KGHSH and CDR2 is LQKENI. The CDR3 loop is CASSATVSGSGKNIQYF. The CDR3 DNA reads as TGTGCCAGCTCAGCGACCGTCTCAGGATCTGGCAAAAACATTCAGTACTTC.

This chain uses TRBV19 with TRBJ1-2; 8 bases are shared with TRBD1. Germline V gives CDR1 LNHDA, CDR2 SQIVND (reference sequence). CDR3 length: 14 residues. With 7 bases clipped from V and 2 bases from J, the junction kept 6 bases outside the gene matches. CDR3 residues: CASTGQGWNYGYTF. Here the CDR3 DNA reads TGTGCCAGTACCGGACAGGGATGGAACTATGGCTACACCTTC.

The J gene is TRBJ2-7, the V gene TRBV5-1; 7 bases fit TRBD1. The ends lost 3 bases at V and 4 bases at J; junction bases unmatched: 7. CDR1 is SGHRS and CDR2 is YFSETQ in the germline V gene. CDR3 length equals 14 residues. The CDR3 reads CASSSEPGGYEQYF. In nucleotides, the CDR3 is TGCGCCAGCAGCTCAGAACCAGGGGGATACGAGCAGTACTTC.